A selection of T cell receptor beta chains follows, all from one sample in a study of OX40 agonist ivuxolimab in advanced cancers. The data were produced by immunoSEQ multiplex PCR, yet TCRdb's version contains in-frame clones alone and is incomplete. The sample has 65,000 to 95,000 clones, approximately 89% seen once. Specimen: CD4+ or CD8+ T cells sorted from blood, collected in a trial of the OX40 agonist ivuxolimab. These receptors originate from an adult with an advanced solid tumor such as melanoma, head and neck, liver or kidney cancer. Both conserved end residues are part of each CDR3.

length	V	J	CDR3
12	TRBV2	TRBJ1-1	CASSERMTEAFF
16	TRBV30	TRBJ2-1	CAWSVLWTGSGNEQFF
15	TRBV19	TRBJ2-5	CASSRSGTGIETQYF
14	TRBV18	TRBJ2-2	CASSPGVFTGELFF
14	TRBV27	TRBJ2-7	CASRRGPSPYEQYF
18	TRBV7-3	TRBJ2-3	CASSLFNPGTRATDTQYF
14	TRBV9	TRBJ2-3	CASRGSGRTDTQYF
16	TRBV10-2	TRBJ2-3	CASSESSGSPTDTQYF
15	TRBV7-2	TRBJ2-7	CASSPTGLAGVGQYF
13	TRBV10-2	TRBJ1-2	CASSEKGNYGYTF
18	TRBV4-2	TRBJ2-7	CASSQDPRGAGGSHEQYF
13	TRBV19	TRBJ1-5	CASSITINQPQHF
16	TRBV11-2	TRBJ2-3	CASSSGLAGHTDTQYF
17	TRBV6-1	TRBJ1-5	CASSEGKVGQVYQPQHF
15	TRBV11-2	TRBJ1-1	CASSPPGQGRTEAFF
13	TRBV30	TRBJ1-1	CASATTVNTEAFF
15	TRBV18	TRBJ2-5	CASSSATGAKETQYF
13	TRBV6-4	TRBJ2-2	CASSDSVAGELFF
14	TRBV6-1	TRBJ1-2	CASSEMQGAGGYTF
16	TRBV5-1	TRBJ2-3	CASSLALAGSTDTQYF
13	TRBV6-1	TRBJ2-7	CASSAGQSYEQYF
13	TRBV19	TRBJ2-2	CASSIEVPGELFF
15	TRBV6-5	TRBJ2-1	CASNPRTSGNDEQFF
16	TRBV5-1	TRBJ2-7	CASISIRQRDYYEQYF
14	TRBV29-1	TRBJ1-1	CSVVPWTGNTEAFF
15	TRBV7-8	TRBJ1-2	CASSLVAGGLGGYTF
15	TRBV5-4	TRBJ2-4	CASSKPGQDKNIQYF
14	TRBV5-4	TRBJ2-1	CASTQGMNYNEQFF
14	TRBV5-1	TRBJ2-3	CASSLELITDTQYF
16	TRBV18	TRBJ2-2	CASSRSSGLNTGELFF
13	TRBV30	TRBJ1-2	CAWSVAGTDGYTF
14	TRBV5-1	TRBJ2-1	CASSLQGRGNEQFF
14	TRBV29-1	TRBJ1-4	CSVNRGTTNEKLFF
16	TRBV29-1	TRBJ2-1	CSVEEASGGTYNEQFF
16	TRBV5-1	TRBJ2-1	CASSLEGSPSFNEQFF
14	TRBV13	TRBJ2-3	CASSRGGPPDTQYF
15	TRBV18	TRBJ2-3	CASSPRQGGTDTQYF
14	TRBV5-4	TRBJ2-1	CASSQTSGYNEQFF
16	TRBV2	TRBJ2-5	CASSVSPSGVQETQYF
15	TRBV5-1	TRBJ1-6	CASSLTTGSNSPLHF
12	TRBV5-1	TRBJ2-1	CASSFSVNEQFF
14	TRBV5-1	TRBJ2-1	CASSGAGTGLEQFF
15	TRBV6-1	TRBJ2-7	CASSEVSGGSGEQYF
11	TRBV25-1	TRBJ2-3	CASRFADTQYF
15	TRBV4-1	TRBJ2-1	CASRQGTGGRNEQFF
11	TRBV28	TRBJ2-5	CASSLLGTQYF
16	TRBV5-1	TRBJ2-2	CASSHRTSGDTGELFF
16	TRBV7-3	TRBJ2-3	CASSPKTGGGTDTQYF
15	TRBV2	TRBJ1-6	CASAPGQFGNSPLHF
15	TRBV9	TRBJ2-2	CASSVALRDTGELFF
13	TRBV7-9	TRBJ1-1	CASGSQLNTEAFF
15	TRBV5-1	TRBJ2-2	CASSEIERGHRELFF
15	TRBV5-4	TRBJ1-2	CASSFGTGTNYGYTF
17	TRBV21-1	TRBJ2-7	CASSHWAPGQGIYEQYF